This TCR beta chain was sequenced for a study of regulatory T cells in long-lasting Graves disease. At the level of the study: Under 3 months of antithyroid drugs had been taken by newly diagnosed Graves' patients.

Time point specified: newly diagnosed GD, antithyroid drugs for less than 3 months. TCR sequences were obtained from RNA taken from PBMCs. This CDR3 has 9 amino acids. CDR1 and CDR2 (germline): DFQATT, SNEGSKA (reference sequence). Arm-PCR of CDR3 regions and iRepertoire HTBI primers were the basis on which TCR beta libraries were built. TCRdb analysed the multiplex PCR reads with MiXCR anew, one entry per CDR3 protein. The profile shows around 250,000 distinct CDR3 sequences, roughly 18% of them singletons. The data were also submitted as part of a second study, on T cells in Graves' hyperthyroidism and ophthalmopathy. That source adds: Most thyroid clonotypes with frequency above 0.001 were detected in blood.

Sample: peripheral blood mononuclear cells (PBMCs), taken at new diagnosis, from a patient treated with antithyroid drugs. The chain combines TRBV20-1 with TRBJ1-2, with D unclear. This clonotype originated in a woman aged 25-40 years with Graves disease. The DNA of the CDR3 is TGCCGGCGGAAGGGTGGCTACACCTTC. Amino acid sequence: CRRKGGYTF.